This T cell receptor (beta chain) was identified in a study of T cell responses to AZD1222 COVID-19 vaccine. Clones were sequenced by immunoSEQ multiplex PCR, and TCRdb holds only the in-frame ones, with some missing. The table includes more than 140,000 clones, roughly 88% detected once. Findings and caveats of the study: The reported proportion of spike-specific TCRs targeting unmutated variant regions was nearly half. After the peak T cell response, and only then, were repertoires sampled. Once two AZD1222 doses were given, Spike-specific TCR breadth and depth went up.

CDR1 is LGHDT, CDR2 YNNKEL, per germline (reference sequence). The CDR3 is 18 residues long. The V segment lost 0 bases and the J segment 4 bases; nucleotides outside the gene matches: 7. Worth noting for this clone: Its antigen is undetermined.

This clonotype was sampled from an adult in good health. The sample consisted of peripheral blood, taken on day 0 of MenACWY control vaccination. This rearrangement joins TRBV3-1 (or the pseudogene TRBV3-2) to TRBJ2-1, with 12 positions matching TRBD2. CDR3 sequence (DNA): TGTGCCAGCAGCCAAGAAGAAACTAGCGGGAGGAGTTACAATGAGCAGTTCTTC. This gives the protein CASSQEETSGRSYNEQFF.